The 21 T cell receptor beta chains in this list originate from one sample, sequenced in a study of blood T cell repertoires in COVID-19. Assay: immunoSEQ multiplex PCR; the TCRdb copy retains only in-frame clones and omits some. The sample carries 110,000 to 150,000 clones, 75% to 90% recorded once. The specimen was peripheral blood. The source is a woman aged 60-75 years with active COVID-19.

This clone was counted once. The V and J genes are TRBV5-4 and TRBJ2-4, with D possibly being TRBD2 (6 bases). Germline V gives CDR1 SGHNT, CDR2 YYREEE (reference sequence). This CDR3 spans 13 amino acids. The ends were cut back, 8 bases at V and 7 bases at J, with 16 bases in the middle. The CDR3 sequence is CASRRGGSNIQYF. The CDR3 region has the DNA TGTGCCAGTCGCCGTGGGGGGTCGAACATTCAGTACTTC.

The chain has TRBV18 and TRBJ2-2; 8 bases are shared with TRBD2. Per germline, CDR1 KGHSH and CDR2 LQKENI. This CDR3 has 15 amino acids. With 2 bases clipped from V and 8 bases from J, the junction kept 7 bases outside the gene matches. Written as DNA, the CDR3 is TGTGCCAGCTCACCAAGCGGGAGTCCTTTAGGGGAGCTGTTTTTT. It is translated as CASSPSGSPLGELFF.

The chain employs TRBV29-1 and TRBJ2-3; TRBD2 might be the D (5 bases). The germline gives CDR1 SQVTM, CDR2 ANQGSEA. V was clipped by 2 bases and J by 2 bases, with 8 bases between them. CDR3 size: 13 residues. The CDR3 coding sequence is TGCAGCGTTGAAATCGGGGTCACAGATACGCAGTATTTT. As protein: CSVEIGVTDTQYF.

The V call is TRBV6-5, the J call TRBJ2-1, with 11 bases fitting TRBD2. J gave up 6 bases and V 2 bases, and 3 bases lay outside the gene matches. CDR3 length equals 15 residues. CDR1 MNHEY and CDR2 SVGAGI come from the germline V gene. This chain's CDR3 is CASSYTSGRVNEQFF. The DNA of the CDR3 is TGTGCCAGCAGTTACACTAGCGGGAGAGTCAATGAGCAGTTCTTC.

This sequence joins TRBV2 and TRBJ2-3, with TRBD2 matching over 14 bases. V shed 7 bases, J shed 0 bases, and the junction held 15 bases outside the gene matches. The CDR3 length is 20 residues. CDR1 and CDR2 (germline): SNHLY, FYNNEI. The CDR3, as DNA: TGTGCCAGCAAAAGCTGGGGGGGACTAGCGGGAGAGACTAGCACAGATACGCAGTATTTT. Translation gives CASKSWGGLAGETSTDTQYF.

This chain uses TRBV18 with TRBJ2-3; TRBD1 agrees at 9 bases. This CDR3 is 15 amino acids long. Germline V gene data show CDR1 as KGHSH and CDR2 as LQKENI. Trimming took 3 bases from V and 3 from J; bases not matched to a gene: 4. Here the CDR3 reads CASSPGQGGTDTQYF. DNA for the CDR3: TGTGCCAGCTCACCGGGACAGGGAGGGACAGATACGCAGTATTTT.

This clone was picked up one time. The genes are TRBV4-2 and TRBJ2-3, with 11 positions matching TRBD1. Germline V gives CDR1 LGHNA, CDR2 YNFKEQ. The CDR3 consists of 18 residues. V was clipped by 4 bases and J by 5 bases; unmatched bases: 14. The DNA for the CDR3 is TGTGCCAGCAGCCGTCGTCTCTGGGACAGGGGGGCTATAGATACGCAGTATTTT. Protein product: CASSRRLWDRGAIDTQYF.

This clone was seen just once. The chain uses TRBV7-9 and TRBJ2-3, with 10 bases identical to TRBD2. Germline CDR1 is SEHNR and CDR2 is FQNEAQ (reference sequence). J lost 3 bases, V lost 5 bases, and 5 bases had no gene match. This CDR3 is built from 15 residues. CDR3 region: CASSRIAGGTDTQYF. The CDR3 bases are TGTGCCAGCAGCAGAATAGCGGGAGGAACAGATACGCAGTATTTT.

The rearrangement links TRBV13 to TRBJ2-1; no clear D gene. The germline V gene encodes CDR1 PRHDT and CDR2 FYEKMQ (reference sequence). The CDR3 has 13 amino acids. Trimming cost V 3 bases and J 6 bases, with 9 bases left between them. The DNA for the CDR3 is TGTGCCAGCAGCTTTTCATCGGGCAATGAGCAGTTCTTC. This encodes CASSFSSGNEQFF.

The chain uses TRBV28 and TRBJ2-7; 8 positions agree with TRBD2. Germline V gene data show CDR1 as MDHEN and CDR2 as SYDVKM. This CDR3 contains 16 residues. V gave up 1 base and J gave up 3 bases; unmatched junction bases: 8. The CDR3 nucleotides read TGTGCCAGCAGTTTATCGATAGGACTAGCTGACTACGAGCAGTACTTC. Its translation is CASSLSIGLADYEQYF.

The genes are TRBV27 and TRBJ2-3; D unresolved. CDR1 and CDR2 (germline): MNHEY, SMNVEV (reference sequence). The V end lost 8 bases, the J end lost 5 bases, and 17 bases lay between the germline ends. This CDR3 spans 14 amino acids. This CDR3 reads CASRAIEQLDTQYF. The CDR3 DNA sequence: TGTGCCAGCCGAGCGATCGAGCAGTTAGATACGCAGTATTTT.

This chain uses TRBV6-1 with TRBJ1-4, with 7 bases identical to TRBD1. Germline V lookup: CDR1 MNHNS, CDR2 SASEGT. Trimming cost V 0 bases and J 7 bases; bases outside gene matches: 5. There are 15 residues in the CDR3. As DNA, the CDR3 is TGTGCCAGCAGTGAAGCATCTCGACAGGGTGAAAAACTGTTTTTT. This sequence encodes CASSEASRQGEKLFF.

This clone has a single count. The chain joins TRBV10-3 to TRBJ2-1; 9 bases are shared with TRBD2. The V gene end was trimmed by 4 bases and the J gene end by 8 bases; junction bases not matched to a gene: 9. The germline CDR1 and CDR2 sequences are ENHRY and SYGVKD. The CDR3 contains 15 residues. CDR3 in amino acids: CAISGGGRVNDEQFF. The CDR3 coding sequence is TGTGCCATCAGTGGAGGCGGGAGGGTCAACGATGAGCAGTTCTTC.

The chain uses TRBV9 and TRBJ2-7; a possible D gene is TRBD2 (7 bases). Germline CDR1 is SGDLS and CDR2 is YYNGEE. The CDR3 runs to 15 residues. V shed 0 bases and J shed 2 bases, with 12 bases lying between them. CDR3 sequence (DNA): TGTGCCAGCAGCGTAGGAGGGGGGGGGACCTACGAGCAGTACTTC. Its protein product is CASSVGGGGTYEQYF.

The CDR3 coding sequence is TGTGCCTGGAGTATCCGTTGGACTAGCGGGAGGGCCAATGAGCAGTTCTTC. This gives the protein CAWSIRWTSGRANEQFF. V usage is TRBV30 and J usage is TRBJ2-1; 15 bases line up with TRBD2. The CDR3 contains 17 residues. CDR1 GTSNPN and CDR2 SVGIG come from the germline V gene (reference sequence). Unmatched junction bases numbered 8, after V lost 2 bases and J lost 6 bases.

The chain employs TRBV19 and TRBJ2-3, with 9 bases that match TRBD2. V was pared by 3 bases and J by 7 bases, with 11 bases of the junction left unmatched. The CDR3 runs 16 residues. Germline V lookup: CDR1 LNHDA, CDR2 SQIVND (reference sequence). The CDR3 spells CASSISAGGGGNTQYF. CDR3 sequence (DNA): TGTGCCAGTAGTATTTCAGCGGGAGGTGGGGGGAATACGCAGTATTTT.

The sample holds a few counts of this clone. The chain is built from TRBV24-1 and TRBJ2-1, with 7 bases matching TRBD2. In germline, CDR1 is KGHDR, CDR2 SFDVKD. V gave up 6 bases and J gave up 5 bases; unmatched junction bases: 9. The CDR3 length is 15 residues. In nucleotides, the CDR3 is TGTGCCACCAGTTCAATAGCGGGCCTCGACAATGAGCAGTTCTTC. Protein: CATSSIAGLDNEQFF.

The chain recombines TRBV5-1 with TRBJ2-1; 9 bases are shared with TRBD1. V trimming: 2 bases; J trimming: 3 bases; junction bases outside the gene matches: 6. Germline CDR1 and CDR2: SGHRS and YFSETQ. CDR3 length equals 16 residues. CDR3 residues: CASSLITGQGYNEQFF. Written as DNA, the CDR3 is TGCGCCAGCAGCTTAATTACGGGACAGGGCTACAATGAGCAGTTCTTC.

The chain is built from TRBV15 and TRBJ1-1, with D possibly matching TRBD1 (6 bases). V lost 5 bases to trimming and J lost 1 base, with 17 bases between them. In germline, CDR1 is LNHNV, CDR2 YYDKDF (reference sequence). This CDR3 has 16 amino acids. The CDR3 region is CATSATGPPKNTEAFF. CDR3 nucleotide sequence: TGTGCCACCAGCGCGACAGGACCGCCGAAGAACACTGAAGCTTTCTTT.

This sequence joins TRBV14 and TRBJ2-2, with D tentatively TRBD1 (5 bases). The CDR3 has 15 residues. The V gene's germline CDR1 is SGHDN and CDR2 FVKESK. The V end was cut by 4 bases, the J end by 3 bases, with 12 bases between. Written as DNA, the CDR3 is TGTGCCAGCAGCCGAGTTGGGGCCTACACCGGGGAGCTGTTTTTT. It is translated as CASSRVGAYTGELFF.

The chain combines TRBV7-8 with TRBJ1-2; D is unclear. Trimming stripped 0 bases from V and 2 bases from J, with 16 bases between. This CDR3 has 17 amino acids. CDR1 is SGHVS and CDR2 is FQNEAQ in the germline V gene. CDR3 sequence reads: CASSLATGGMGNYGYTF. The CDR3 nucleotides read TGTGCCAGCAGCTTAGCTACCGGAGGGATGGGGAACTATGGCTACACCTTC.